Shown below are 10 T cell receptor beta chains from a single sample sequenced in a study of OX40 agonist ivuxolimab in advanced cancers. TCRdb's table, derived via immunoSEQ multiplex PCR, lists solely in-frame clones and lacks some. The repertoire holds about 69,000 clones, with over 60% as singletons. The sample consisted of CD4+ or CD8+ T cells sorted from blood, taken in a trial of the OX40 agonist ivuxolimab. The receptors were sampled from an adult with an advanced solid tumor such as melanoma, head and neck, liver or kidney cancer.

The J gene is TRBJ1-2, the V gene TRBV4-2; D uncertain. This CDR3 comprises 15 residues. Germline CDR1 LGHNA, CDR2 YNFKEQ. Trimming shortened V by 1 base and J by 0 bases, and 9 bases separated the two germline ends. The CDR3 sequence: CASSQVMETNYGYTF. The CDR3 bases are TGTGCCAGCAGCCAAGTAATGGAAACTAACTATGGCTACACCTTC.

The genes are TRBV6-1 and TRBJ2-7; D not certain. Germline-derived CDR1 and CDR2 are MNHNS and SASEGT. V was clipped by 2 bases and J by 2 bases, with 13 bases between them. The CDR3 has 15 residues. In DNA, the CDR3 is TGTGCCAGCAGTGAAATTTGGCGTAGGACCTACGAGCAGTACTTC. Protein sequence: CASSEIWRRTYEQYF.

The chain carries TRBV2 and TRBJ1-2, with no clear D. The V gene's germline CDR1 is SNHLY and CDR2 FYNNEI. The CDR3 spans 13 residues. V lost 2 bases, J lost 7 bases, and 11 bases lay in between. The CDR3 DNA sequence: TGTGCCAGCAGTGAATATCTAGGCCGTGGCTACACCTTC. It codes for CASSEYLGRGYTF. The variable domain in full, completed from reference TRBV2 and TRBJ1-2, reads EPEVTQTPSHQVTQMGQEVILRCVPISNHLYFYWYRQILGQKVEFLVSFYNNEISEKSEIFDDQFSVERPDGSNFTLKIRSTKLEDSAMYFCASSEYLGRGYTFGSGTRLTVV.

J is TRBJ2-2 and V is TRBV28, with unresolved D. This CDR3 has 15 amino acids. Looked up from germline, CDR1 is MDHEN and CDR2 is SYDVKM. The germline V and J ends were trimmed by 6 bases and 1 base, with 12 bases remaining between them. CDR3 in amino acids: CASSKSWGNTGELFF. CDR3 bases: TGTGCCAGCAGCAAGAGTTGGGGGAACACCGGGGAGCTGTTTTTT. Filled out from reference TRBV28 and TRBJ2-2, the complete variable domain reads DVKVTQSSRYLVKRTGEKVFLECVQDMDHENMFWYRQDPGLGLRLIYFSYDVKMKEKGDIPEGYSVSREKKERFSLILESASTNQTSMYLCASSKSWGNTGELFFGEGSRLTVL.

The rearrangement links TRBV4-2 to TRBJ2-1; 10 bases line up with TRBD2. Germline V gives CDR1 LGHNA, CDR2 YNFKEQ. Germline trimming cut 0 bases from V and 0 bases from J; bases unmatched to any gene: 8. CDR3 size: 19 residues. The CDR3, as DNA: TGTGCCAGCAGCCAAGAAAGCGGGGGGGCAGTGAGCTCCTACAATGAGCAGTTCTTC. It codes for CASSQESGGAVSSYNEQFF.

This chain connects TRBV6-1 to TRBJ1-1; D not resolved. CDR3 length equals 14 residues. Between the trimmed V and J ends, which lost 6 bases and 1 base, there was a span of 12 bases. CDR1 is MNHNS, CDR2 SASEGT, per germline. The CDR3 DNA is TGTGCCAGCAGCCTCAGCCGGGCGAACACTGAAGCTTTCTTT. Protein: CASSLSRANTEAFF.

This chain joins TRBV2 and TRBJ2-3, with TRBD2 identical over 10 bases. This CDR3 contains 14 residues. The germline V gene has CDR1 SNHLY and CDR2 FYNNEI. V was clipped by 5 bases and J by 4 bases; unmatched bases: 3. The DNA of the CDR3 is TGTGCCAGCAGTTTTAGCGGGGGGCCAGATACGCAGTATTTT. It is translated as CASSFSGGPDTQYF.

CDR3 protein: CASSEGGTNNYNEQFF. The CDR3 DNA sequence: TGTGCCAGCAGTGAAGGAGGGACTAATAACTACAATGAGCAGTTCTTC. This chain uses TRBV2 with TRBJ2-1, with 7 bases that match TRBD2. The CDR3 length is 16 residues. V lost 1 base and J lost 3; bases outside the gene matches: 6. CDR1 is SNHLY, CDR2 FYNNEI, per germline.

The chain combines TRBV6-1 with TRBJ2-2, with D possibly TRBD2 on 6 matching bases. V dropped 8 bases and J dropped 1 base, with 14 bases sitting between them. The CDR3 is 15 amino acids. Germline V CDR1 and CDR2: MNHNS, SASEGT. CDR3 DNA: TGTGCCAGCGGGGGGAGCACAGTGAACACCGGGGAGCTGTTTTTT. As protein: CASGGSTVNTGELFF.

This chain uses TRBV6-1 with TRBJ2-7; the match to TRBD1 covers 8 bases. The length of the CDR3 is 15 residues. V lost 2 bases, J lost 4 bases, and 7 bases stayed unmatched. Germline CDR1 MNHNS, CDR2 SASEGT. CDR3 DNA: TGTGCCAGCAGTGAACAGGGACAGGTACCTTACGAGCAGTACTTC. This encodes CASSEQGQVPYEQYF.